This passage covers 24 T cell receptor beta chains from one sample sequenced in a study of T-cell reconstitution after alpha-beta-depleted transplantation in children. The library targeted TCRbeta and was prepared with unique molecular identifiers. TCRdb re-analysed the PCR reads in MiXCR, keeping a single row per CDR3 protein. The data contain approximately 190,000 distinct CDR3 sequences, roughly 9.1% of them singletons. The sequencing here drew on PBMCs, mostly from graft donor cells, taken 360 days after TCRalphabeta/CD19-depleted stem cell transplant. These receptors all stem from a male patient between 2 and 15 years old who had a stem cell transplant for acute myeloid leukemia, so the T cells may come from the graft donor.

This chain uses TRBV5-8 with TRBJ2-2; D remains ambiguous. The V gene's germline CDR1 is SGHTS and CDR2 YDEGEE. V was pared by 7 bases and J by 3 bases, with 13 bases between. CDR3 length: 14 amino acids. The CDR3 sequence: CASGRRTDTGELFF. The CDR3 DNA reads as TGTGCCAGCGGGCGCAGGACCGACACCGGGGAGCTGTTTTTT.

CDR3 in amino acids: CAASPVGGEGIYEQYF. The CDR3 coding sequence is TGTGCCGCCTCCCCCGTCGGCGGGGAGGGTATTTACGAGCAGTACTTC. The V and J genes are TRBV10-3 and TRBJ2-7; TRBD2 aligns across 7 bases. Unmatched junction bases numbered 20, after V lost 11 bases and J lost 4 bases. The germline V gene encodes CDR1 ENHRY and CDR2 SYGVKD. The CDR3 spans 16 residues.

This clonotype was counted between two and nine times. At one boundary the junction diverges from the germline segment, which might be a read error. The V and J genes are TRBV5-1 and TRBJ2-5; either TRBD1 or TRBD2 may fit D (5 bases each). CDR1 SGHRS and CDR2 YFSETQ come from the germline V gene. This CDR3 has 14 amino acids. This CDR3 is CASSPGTPQEAQYF. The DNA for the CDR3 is TGCGCCAGCAGCCCGGGGACCCCACAAGAGGCCCAGTACTTC.

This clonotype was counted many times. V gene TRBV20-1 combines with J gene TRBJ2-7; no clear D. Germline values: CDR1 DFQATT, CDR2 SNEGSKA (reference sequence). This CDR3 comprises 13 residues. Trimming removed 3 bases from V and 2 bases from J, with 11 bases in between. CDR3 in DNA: TGCAGTGCTAGCTACTTGCGTCCCTACGAGCAGTACTTC. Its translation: CSASYLRPYEQYF.

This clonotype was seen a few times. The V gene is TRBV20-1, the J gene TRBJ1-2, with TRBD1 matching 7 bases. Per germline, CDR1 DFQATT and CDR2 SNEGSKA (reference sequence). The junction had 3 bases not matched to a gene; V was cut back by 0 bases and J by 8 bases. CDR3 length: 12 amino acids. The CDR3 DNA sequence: TGCAGTGCTAGAGAGACAGGGAGGGGCTACACCTTC. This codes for CSARETGRGYTF.

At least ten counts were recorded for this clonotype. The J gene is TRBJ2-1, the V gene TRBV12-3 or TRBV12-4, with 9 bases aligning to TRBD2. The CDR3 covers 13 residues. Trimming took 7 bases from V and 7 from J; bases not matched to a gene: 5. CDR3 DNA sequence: TGTGCCAGCAAAGGCGGGGGGGTAAATGAGCAGTTCTTC. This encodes CASKGGGVNEQFF.

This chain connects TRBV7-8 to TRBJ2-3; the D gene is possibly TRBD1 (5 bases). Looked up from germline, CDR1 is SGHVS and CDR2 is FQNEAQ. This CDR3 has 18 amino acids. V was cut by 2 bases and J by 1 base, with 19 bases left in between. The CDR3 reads CASSLFPVGRPRTDTQYF. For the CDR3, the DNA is TGTGCCAGCAGCTTATTCCCGGTGGGGCGCCCCCGCACAGATACGCAGTATTTT.

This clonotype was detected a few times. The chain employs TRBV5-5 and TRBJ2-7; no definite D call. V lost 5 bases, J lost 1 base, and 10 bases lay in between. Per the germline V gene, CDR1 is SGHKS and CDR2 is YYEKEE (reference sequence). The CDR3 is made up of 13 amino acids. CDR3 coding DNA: TGTGCCAGCAGATCTGACATTTCCTACGAGCAGTACGTC. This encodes CASRSDISYEQYV.

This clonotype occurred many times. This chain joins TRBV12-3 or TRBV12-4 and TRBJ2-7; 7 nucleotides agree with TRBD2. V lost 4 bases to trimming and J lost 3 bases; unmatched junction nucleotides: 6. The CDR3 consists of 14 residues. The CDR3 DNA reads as TGTGCCAGCAGTTCGGGACTACTCCTCTACGAGCAGTACTTC. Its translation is CASSSGLLLYEQYF.

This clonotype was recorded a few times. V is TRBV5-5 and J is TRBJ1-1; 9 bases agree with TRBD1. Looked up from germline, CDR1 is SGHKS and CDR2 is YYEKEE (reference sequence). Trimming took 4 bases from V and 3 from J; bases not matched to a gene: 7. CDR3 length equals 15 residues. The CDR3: CASSPRGTGYTEAFF. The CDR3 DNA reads TGTGCCAGCAGCCCGCGGGGGACAGGGTACACTGAAGCTTTCTTT. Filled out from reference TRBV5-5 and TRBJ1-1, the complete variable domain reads DAGVTQSPTHLIKTRGQQVTLRCSPISGHKSVSWYQQVLGQGPQFIFQYYEKEERGRGNFPDRFSARQFPNYSSELNVNALLLGDSALYLCASSPRGTGYTEAFFGQGTRLTVV.

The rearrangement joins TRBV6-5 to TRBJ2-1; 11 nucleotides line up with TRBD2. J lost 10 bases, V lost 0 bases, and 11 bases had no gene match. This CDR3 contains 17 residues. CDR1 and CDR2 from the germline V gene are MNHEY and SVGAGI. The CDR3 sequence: CASSYSVSSGGSDEQFF. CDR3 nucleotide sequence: TGTGCCAGCAGTTACTCGGTTTCTAGCGGGGGGTCGGACGAGCAGTTCTTC.

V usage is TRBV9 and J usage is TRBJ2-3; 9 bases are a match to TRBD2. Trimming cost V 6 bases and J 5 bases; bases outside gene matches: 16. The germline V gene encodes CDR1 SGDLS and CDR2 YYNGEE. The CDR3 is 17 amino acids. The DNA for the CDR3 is TGTGCCAGCAATAGCGGGAGTTATCCCGTATCGGTAGATACGCAGTATTTT. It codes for CASNSGSYPVSVDTQYF.

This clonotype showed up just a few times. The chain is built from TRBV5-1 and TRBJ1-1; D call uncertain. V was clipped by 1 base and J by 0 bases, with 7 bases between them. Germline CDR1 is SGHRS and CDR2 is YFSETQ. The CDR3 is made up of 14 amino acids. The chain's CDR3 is CASSLKAVNTEAFF. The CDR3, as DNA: TGCGCCAGCAGCTTGAAGGCAGTGAACACTGAAGCTTTCTTT.

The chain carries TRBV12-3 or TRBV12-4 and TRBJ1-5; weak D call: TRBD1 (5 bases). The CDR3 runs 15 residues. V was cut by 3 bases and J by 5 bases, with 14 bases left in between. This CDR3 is CASSFGRQGHQPQHF. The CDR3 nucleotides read TGTGCCAGCAGTTTCGGGCGGCAGGGTCATCAGCCCCAGCATTTT.

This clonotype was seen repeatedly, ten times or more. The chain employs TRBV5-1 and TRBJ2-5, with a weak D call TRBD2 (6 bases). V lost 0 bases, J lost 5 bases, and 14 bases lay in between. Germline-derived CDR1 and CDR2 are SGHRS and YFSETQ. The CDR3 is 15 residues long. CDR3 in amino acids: CASSLVESAGETQYF. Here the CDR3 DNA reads TGCGCCAGCAGCTTGGTCGAGTCCGCGGGGGAGACCCAGTACTTC. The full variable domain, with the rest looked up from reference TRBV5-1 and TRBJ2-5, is KAGVTQTPRYLIKTRGQQVTLSCSPISGHRSVSWYQQTPGQGLQFLFEYFSETQRNKGNFPGRFSGRQFSNSRSEMNVSTLELGDSALYLCASSLVESAGETQYFGPGTRLLVL.

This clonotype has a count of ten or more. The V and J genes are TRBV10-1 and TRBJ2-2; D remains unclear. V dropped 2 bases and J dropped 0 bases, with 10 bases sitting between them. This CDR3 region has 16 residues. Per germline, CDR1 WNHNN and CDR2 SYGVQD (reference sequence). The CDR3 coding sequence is TGCGCCAGCAGTGAGAGAGGCCTACCGAACACCGGGGAGCTGTTTTTT. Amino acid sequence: CASSERGLPNTGELFF.

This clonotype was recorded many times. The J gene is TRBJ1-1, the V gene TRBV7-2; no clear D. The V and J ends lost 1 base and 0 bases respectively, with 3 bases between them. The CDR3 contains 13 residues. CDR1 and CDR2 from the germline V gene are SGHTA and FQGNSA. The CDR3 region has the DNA TGTGCCAGCAGCTTAGAATTGAACACTGAAGCTTTCTTT. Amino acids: CASSLELNTEAFF.

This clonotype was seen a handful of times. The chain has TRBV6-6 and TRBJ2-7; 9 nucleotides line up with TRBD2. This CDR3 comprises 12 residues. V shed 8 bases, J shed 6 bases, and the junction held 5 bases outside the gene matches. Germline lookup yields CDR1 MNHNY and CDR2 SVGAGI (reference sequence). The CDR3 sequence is CASELAGSEQYF. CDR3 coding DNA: TGTGCCAGCGAGCTAGCGGGAAGCGAGCAGTACTTC.

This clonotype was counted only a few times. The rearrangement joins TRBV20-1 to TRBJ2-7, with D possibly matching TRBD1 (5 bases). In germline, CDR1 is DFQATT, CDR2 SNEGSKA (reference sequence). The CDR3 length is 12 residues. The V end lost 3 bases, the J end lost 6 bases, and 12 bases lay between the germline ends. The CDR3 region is CSARSGSVEQYF. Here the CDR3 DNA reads TGCAGTGCTAGGTCAGGGTCGGTCGAGCAGTACTTC.

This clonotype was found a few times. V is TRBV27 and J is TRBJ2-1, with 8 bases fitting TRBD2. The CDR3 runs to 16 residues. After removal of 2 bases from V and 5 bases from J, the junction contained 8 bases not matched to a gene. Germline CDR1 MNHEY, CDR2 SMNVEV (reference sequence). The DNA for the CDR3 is TGTGCCAGCAGTTTAGCCTATAGCGGGGTACACAATGAGCAGTTCTTC. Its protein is CASSLAYSGVHNEQFF.

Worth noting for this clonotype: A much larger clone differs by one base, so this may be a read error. The CDR3, as DNA: TGTGCCAGCAGTCCTGGACAGTTAGAGACCGAGTACTTC. Its protein product is CASSPGQLETEYF. The V and J genes are TRBV28 and TRBJ2-5, with a weak D call TRBD1 (6 bases). Germline assignment: CDR1 MDHEN and CDR2 SYDVKM. This CDR3 contains 13 residues.

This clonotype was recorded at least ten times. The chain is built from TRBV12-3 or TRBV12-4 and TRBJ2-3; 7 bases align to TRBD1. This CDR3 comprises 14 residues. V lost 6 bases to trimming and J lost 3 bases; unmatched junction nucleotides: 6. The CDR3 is CASRKTGPTDTQYF. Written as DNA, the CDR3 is TGTGCCAGCAGGAAGACAGGGCCTACAGATACGCAGTATTTT.

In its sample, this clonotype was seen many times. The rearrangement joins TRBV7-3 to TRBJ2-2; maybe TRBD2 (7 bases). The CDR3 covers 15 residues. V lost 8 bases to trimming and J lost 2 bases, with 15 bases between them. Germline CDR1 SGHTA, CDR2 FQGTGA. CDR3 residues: CASGAGATNTGELFF. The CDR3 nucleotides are TGTGCCAGCGGCGCGGGGGCCACAAACACCGGGGAGCTGTTTTTT.

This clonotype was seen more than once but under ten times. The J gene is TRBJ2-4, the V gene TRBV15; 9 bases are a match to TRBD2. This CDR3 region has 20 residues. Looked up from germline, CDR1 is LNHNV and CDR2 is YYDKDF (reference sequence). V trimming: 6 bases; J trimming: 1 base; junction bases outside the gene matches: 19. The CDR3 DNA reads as TGTGCCACCAGGCGGAAAGGTAGCGGGAGCTCTGGTGCTGCCAAAAACATTCAGTACTTC. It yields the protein CATRRKGSGSSGAAKNIQYF.